These 30 T cell receptor beta chains originate from one sample sequenced in a study of cytomegalovirus exposure and HLA in healthy donors. The PCR ran on 60 Vbeta and 13 Jbeta primers. Clones were read by immunoSEQ multiplex PCR, and TCRdb kept only the in-frame ones, dropping some. The sample lists approximately 79,000 clones; less than 80% were seen once. Material for sequencing was PBMCs. All receptors come from a man in his forties in good health and CMV-seropositive.

The rearrangement uses TRBV6-5 and TRBJ2-6; no reliable D call. Trimming shortened V by 10 bases and J by 0 bases, and 13 bases separated the two germline ends. Germline V gives CDR1 MNHEY, CDR2 SVGAGI. The CDR3 runs to 15 residues. The CDR3 is CATRLTNSGANVLTF. CDR3 nucleotide sequence: TGTGCCACCCGGTTAACCAACTCTGGGGCCAACGTCCTGACTTTC.

J is TRBJ2-5 and V is TRBV27; 15 positions agree with TRBD2. In germline, CDR1 is MNHEY, CDR2 SMNVEV (reference sequence). The CDR3 is 17 amino acids. With V trimmed by 4 bases and J by 3 bases, 6 bases remained unmatched. The CDR3 sequence: CASSSPGLAGGKETQYF. Written as DNA, the CDR3 is TGTGCCAGCAGTTCCCCGGGACTAGCGGGGGGAAAAGAGACCCAGTACTTC.

CDR3: CAISEGTPGAFF. DNA for the CDR3: TGTGCCATCAGTGAAGGAACCCCAGGGGCTTTCTTT. This chain joins TRBV10-3 and TRBJ1-1; weak D call: TRBD1 (5 bases). This CDR3 has 12 amino acids. Looked up from germline, CDR1 is ENHRY and CDR2 is SYGVKD. Deletions cut 3 bases from V and 11 bases from J, with 13 bases between.

V is TRBV11-2 and J is TRBJ2-3; TRBD2 aligns across 9 bases. CDR1 is SGHAT, CDR2 FQNNGV, per germline. Losses at the gene ends were 1 base for V and 2 bases for J; bases not matched to a gene: 10. The CDR3 sequence is 18 residues long. The CDR3 protein is CASSLGGSGGPITDTQYF. In nucleotides, the CDR3 is TGTGCCAGCAGCTTAGGGGGTAGCGGGGGCCCGATCACAGATACGCAGTATTTT.

This clone occurred a few times. This chain uses TRBV6-6 with TRBJ2-7, with 7 bases matching TRBD2. Germline CDR1 reads MNHNY; CDR2 reads SVGAGI (reference sequence). V gave up 6 bases and J gave up 6 bases; unmatched junction bases: 8. The CDR3 covers 13 residues. As DNA, the CDR3 is TGTGCCAGCAGGGGGGGGAATGGTCGCGAGCAGTACTTC. It encodes CASRGGNGREQYF.

Only one count was recorded for this clone. The CDR3 region has the DNA TGTGCCAGCAGTCCTGGGACTAGCGGGTTGTACGAGCAGTACTTC. It translates to CASSPGTSGLYEQYF. The rearrangement uses TRBV28 and TRBJ2-7; the match to TRBD2 covers 12 bases. Trimming cost V 5 bases and J 4 bases; bases outside gene matches: 6. The CDR3 runs 15 residues. CDR1 is MDHEN and CDR2 is SYDVKM in the germline V gene.

This rearrangement joins TRBV5-1 to TRBJ1-2; D remains ambiguous. The CDR3 totals 17 residues. The V gene lost 0 bases and the J gene lost 0 bases, with 15 bases spanning the gap. In germline, CDR1 is SGHRS, CDR2 YFSETQ. CDR3: CASSLDGRRESNYGYTF. The CDR3, as DNA: TGCGCCAGCAGCTTGGACGGGCGTCGGGAGTCTAACTATGGCTACACCTTC.

The chain is built from TRBV2 and TRBJ1-1, with a possible D match to TRBD1 (6 bases). Per germline, CDR1 SNHLY and CDR2 FYNNEI. V lost 4 bases and J 1 base, leaving 10 bases between the germline ends. This CDR3 has 14 amino acids. DNA of the CDR3: TGTGCCAGCAGTGCGGCACAGGGGAACACTGAAGCTTTCTTT. This gives the protein CASSAAQGNTEAFF.

V is TRBV28 and J is TRBJ2-1; D gene unclear. Germline values: CDR1 MDHEN, CDR2 SYDVKM. The V end was cut by 2 bases, the J end by 9 bases, with 8 bases between. The CDR3 contains 12 residues. DNA of the CDR3: TGTGCCAGCAGTTTAGGCTCTGGTGAGCAGTTCTTC. Protein product: CASSLGSGEQFF. The full variable domain, with the rest looked up from reference TRBV28 and TRBJ2-1, is DVKVTQSSRYLVKRTGEKVFLECVQDMDHENMFWYRQDPGLGLRLIYFSYDVKMKEKGDIPEGYSVSREKKERFSLILESASTNQTSMYLCASSLGSGEQFFGPGTRLTVL.

The genes are TRBV6-1 and TRBJ1-3; 7 bases map to TRBD1. CDR1 and CDR2 (germline): MNHNS, SASEGT. Unmatched junction bases numbered 6, after V lost 3 bases and J lost 4 bases. The CDR3 runs to 15 residues. The DNA of the CDR3 is TGTGCCAGCAGTGACGTGACAGGGAGAGGAAACACCATATATTTT. This sequence encodes CASSDVTGRGNTIYF.

This chain joins TRBV5-1 and TRBJ2-7; D remains unclear. Trimming shortened V by 2 bases and J by 5 bases, and 8 bases separated the two germline ends. Germline values: CDR1 SGHRS, CDR2 YFSETQ. The CDR3 covers 12 residues. The CDR3 coding sequence is TGCGCCAGCAGCTTAGACATCGACGAGCAGTACTTC. This translates into CASSLDIDEQYF.

The chain carries TRBV4-3 and TRBJ1-4, with 9 nucleotides matching TRBD1. Germline V gene sequence: CDR1 LGHNA, CDR2 YSLEER. The CDR3 totals 16 residues. The junction had 7 bases not matched to a gene; V was cut back by 1 base and J by 7 bases. The CDR3 is CASSQGQGGIGEKLFF. CDR3 DNA sequence: TGCGCCAGCAGCCAAGGACAGGGGGGCATCGGTGAAAAACTGTTTTTT.

This chain connects TRBV10-3 to TRBJ2-7, with no clear D. Trimming removed 0 bases from V and 2 bases from J, with 14 bases in between. The CDR3 length is 16 residues. Germline V gives CDR1 ENHRY, CDR2 SYGVKD. The CDR3 protein is CAISESGVVSAYEQYF. The CDR3, as DNA: TGTGCCATCAGTGAGTCCGGAGTTGTCAGCGCCTACGAGCAGTACTTC.

The chain recombines TRBV5-1 with TRBJ2-3; 7 bases match TRBD1. V lost 4 bases to trimming and J lost 5 bases; unmatched junction nucleotides: 13. The CDR3 totals 16 residues. Germline V CDR1 and CDR2: SGHRS, YFSETQ. CDR3 sequence (DNA): TGCGCCAGCAGCCCGAAACAGACAGGGTCAAGAGATACGCAGTATTTT. Its protein is CASSPKQTGSRDTQYF.

V and J are TRBV5-4 and TRBJ2-1, with 11 bases aligning to TRBD2. With 0 bases clipped from V and 7 bases from J, the junction kept 6 bases outside the gene matches. This CDR3 spans 16 amino acids. The germline CDR1 and CDR2 sequences are SGHNT and YYREEE (reference sequence). CDR3 amino acids: CASSLGGLAGGNEQFF. In DNA form, the CDR3 reads TGTGCCAGCAGCTTGGGAGGGCTAGCGGGAGGTAATGAGCAGTTCTTC.

V gene TRBV2 combines with J gene TRBJ2-3; TRBD1 agrees at 12 bases. Trimming cost V 5 bases and J 9 bases; bases outside gene matches: 6. The CDR3 loop spans 14 amino acids. The germline V gene encodes CDR1 SNHLY and CDR2 FYNNEI. DNA of the CDR3: TGTGCCAGCAGTCTGGGGACAGGGGGCGCCACGCAGTATTTT. Translating gives CASSLGTGGATQYF.

The chain has TRBV6-5 and TRBJ1-6; 7 positions agree with TRBD1. Germline assignment: CDR1 MNHEY and CDR2 SVGAGI. This CDR3 spans 15 amino acids. Trimming at V came to 2 bases and at J to 7 bases, leaving 5 bases not matched to a gene. Here the CDR3 DNA reads TGTGCCAGCAGTTACCGGGGACAGTTCAATTCACCCCTCCACTTT. Translating gives CASSYRGQFNSPLHF.

This clone was detected once. This sequence joins TRBV6-4 and TRBJ2-3, with 10 bases identical to TRBD1. From germline, CDR1 is MRHNA and CDR2 SNTAGT. This CDR3 is built from 17 residues. V dropped 6 bases and J dropped 3; count of bases not matched to a gene: 12. The CDR3 sequence: CASSVETGGGSTDTQYF. CDR3 sequence (DNA): TGTGCCAGCAGCGTAGAGACAGGGGGCGGATCGACAGATACGCAGTATTTT.

The CDR3 region has the DNA TGTGCCAGCAGCTTAAGGGGGACAGGTCTTAACACCGGGGAGCTGTTTTTT. This translates into CASSLRGTGLNTGELFF. The chain employs TRBV7-3 and TRBJ2-2; 8 bases are a match to TRBD1. Germline CDR1 reads SGHTA; CDR2 reads FQGTGA. V trimming: 1 base; J trimming: 2 bases; junction bases outside the gene matches: 6. The CDR3 has 17 amino acids.

The chain has TRBV6-1 and TRBJ1-1; possible D gene TRBD1, 5 bases. Germline lookup yields CDR1 MNHNS and CDR2 SASEGT. CDR3 length: 13 residues. Trimming stripped 8 bases from V and 3 bases from J, with 13 bases between. The CDR3 protein is CASLSRQHTEAFF. The CDR3 DNA reads TGTGCCAGCCTCTCCAGACAGCACACTGAAGCTTTCTTT.

V and J are TRBV5-1 and TRBJ1-1; D gene uncertain. Germline V gene lookup returns CDR1 SGHRS and CDR2 YFSETQ. V was pared by 0 bases and J by 3 bases, with 12 bases between. The length of the CDR3 is 15 residues. The CDR3 loop reads CASSLGGRKDTEAFF. For the CDR3, the DNA is TGCGCCAGCAGCTTGGGTGGGCGAAAGGACACTGAAGCTTTCTTT. Filled out from reference TRBV5-1 and TRBJ1-1, the complete variable domain reads KAGVTQTPRYLIKTRGQQVTLSCSPISGHRSVSWYQQTPGQGLQFLFEYFSETQRNKGNFPGRFSGRQFSNSRSEMNVSTLELGDSALYLCASSLGGRKDTEAFFGQGTRLTVV.

The V and J genes are TRBV5-6 and TRBJ2-3; tentative D call: TRBD2 (6 bases). V was clipped by 3 bases and J by 0 bases, with 11 bases between them. The CDR3 runs 15 residues. The germline V gene encodes CDR1 SGHDT and CDR2 YYEEEE. The CDR3 spells CASSSVRGSTDTQYF. The CDR3 DNA sequence: TGTGCCAGCAGCTCAGTTCGGGGGAGCACAGATACGCAGTATTTT.

The chain has TRBV27 and TRBJ2-7; weak D call: TRBD2 (6 bases). CDR1 MNHEY and CDR2 SMNVEV come from the germline V gene (reference sequence). The germline V and J ends were trimmed by 3 bases and 2 bases, with 8 bases remaining between them. The CDR3 runs to 13 residues. CDR3 coding DNA: TGTGCCAGCAGTTTTAGCGGAGCCTACGAGCAGTACTTC. Translated, it gives CASSFSGAYEQYF.

The chain carries TRBV5-1 and TRBJ2-7, with a weak D call TRBD2 (5 bases). CDR3 length: 14 residues. Per germline, CDR1 SGHRS and CDR2 YFSETQ. Between the trimmed V and J ends, which lost 4 bases and 5 bases, there was a span of 16 bases. Here the CDR3 reads CASSPWLRADEQYF. DNA for the CDR3: TGCGCCAGCAGCCCTTGGTTGAGAGCGGACGAGCAGTACTTC.

The chain couples TRBV6-1 to TRBJ2-5, with D perhaps matching TRBD2 (6 bases). The CDR3 covers 16 residues. Germline CDR1 is MNHNS and CDR2 is SASEGT. V was cut by 3 bases and J by 5 bases, with 19 bases left in between. The CDR3 reads CASSERRVKRRETQYF. CDR3 coding DNA: TGTGCCAGCAGTGAGAGGAGGGTCAAGAGGAGGGAGACCCAGTACTTC.

The CDR3 DNA sequence: TGTGCCAGCAGTTTAGCGGGGGCCGCTAGCACAGATACGCAGTATTTT. Its translation: CASSLAGAASTDTQYF. The chain carries TRBV27 and TRBJ2-3, with D possibly being TRBD2 (7 bases). Germline V CDR1 and CDR2: MNHEY, SMNVEV (reference sequence). Trimming left V 2 bases short and J 0 bases short, with 12 bases between. CDR3 size: 16 residues.

This rearrangement joins TRBV19 to TRBJ2-3; D is uncertain. Trimming shortened V by 3 bases and J by 5 bases, and 15 bases separated the two germline ends. Germline V gene sequence: CDR1 LNHDA, CDR2 SQIVND (reference sequence). This CDR3 contains 15 residues. The CDR3 reads CASSIVPLLGDTQYF. The CDR3 DNA reads TGTGCCAGTAGTATCGTTCCCCTCCTAGGAGATACGCAGTATTTT.

The chain is built from TRBV7-8 and TRBJ2-5; weak D call: TRBD1 (5 bases). The V gene's germline CDR1 is SGHVS and CDR2 FQNEAQ. This CDR3 comprises 15 residues. V gave up 5 bases and J gave up 4 bases, with 17 bases separating them. DNA for the CDR3: TGTGCCAGCAGCACGCTGACTTACCAGGGAGAGACCCAGTACTTC. This gives the protein CASSTLTYQGETQYF.

This clone turned up a few times. The chain links TRBV7-2 to TRBJ2-5, with D uncertain. The CDR3 is 14 amino acids. Deletions cut 5 bases from V and 7 bases from J, with 17 bases between. CDR1 is SGHTA and CDR2 is FQGNSA in the germline V gene. Written as DNA, the CDR3 is TGTGCCAGCAGCACCCCCCGGTCCGCAGGGACCCAGTACTTC. Its protein is CASSTPRSAGTQYF.

This clone has more than one count but fewer than ten. The rearrangement links TRBV6-6 to TRBJ1-1; 7 bases match TRBD1. Germline lookup yields CDR1 MNHNY and CDR2 SVGAGI (reference sequence). This CDR3 comprises 14 residues. V dropped 5 bases and J dropped 3; count of bases not matched to a gene: 6. Here the CDR3 DNA reads TGTGCCAGCAGTAGGGACAGCCAATACACTGAAGCTTTCTTT. This encodes CASSRDSQYTEAFF.